This T cell receptor (beta chain) came from a study of T cell clonotyping in hematopoietic cell transplantation. Findings and caveats of the study: Graft donor and pretransplant recipient Inverse Simpson Index values predicted broader posttransplant TCR diversity. CD4 and CD8 repertoire contributions could not be separated without sorting. Recipient TCR diversity dropped after transplant; expanded clonotypes rose from day 30 to 180.

Assay used: immunoSEQ multiplex PCR; TCRdb lists only in-frame clones, some missing. The data contain over 7,500 clones, 84% of them seen just once; the ten biggest clones take up over 40%. Germline trimming cut 3 bases from V and 8 bases from J; bases unmatched to any gene: 6. The CDR3 contains 14 residues. Germline CDR1 is MNHEY and CDR2 is SVGAGI. Concerning this clone: The antigen is not known.

Recipients were bled about 28 days pretransplant and at posttransplant days 30, 100, 180. V gene TRBV6-5 combines with J gene TRBJ1-2; TRBD1 matches 10 bases. The sequences come from PBMCs, collected at the time of graft-versus-host disease after allogeneic stem cell transplant. This receptor was obtained from a male patient aged 55-69 years who had an allogeneic stem cell transplant from an unrelated donor, so the T cells may come from the graft donor. Some clones in this sample may be carry-over from other donors' samples. CDR3 residues: CASSYTGQGEGYTF. The DNA for the CDR3 is TGTGCCAGCAGTTATACCGGACAGGGGGAGGGCTACACCTTC.